This T cell receptor (beta chain) was documented in a study of cytomegalovirus exposure and HLA in healthy donors. Study as a whole: A later analysis reported the roughly 120 validation repertoires used the same platform as the 666 first-cohort repertoires. General study results and limits: In vitro checks showed that a few CMV-associated chains really do target CMV antigens. Rarity held for most TCR sequences, but there were some public TCRs that occurred in many donors. The study recorded 160 or so TCR beta chains that were cytomegalovirus-associated.

As regards this clone: Its matching antigen is unknown.

The assay was immunoSEQ multiplex PCR, and TCRdb's table has in-frame clones only and misses some. The repertoire holds 60,000 or so clones, with 85% to 95% as singletons. The clonotype was recovered from a man aged 18 to 35 in good health and CMV-seronegative. The sample comprised PBMCs.

The CDR3 DNA is TGTGCCAGCAGCTCGGGGCTACAGGGGGCCGACACTGAAGCTTTCTTT. Translated: CASSSGLQGADTEAFF. V gene TRBV7-9 combines with J gene TRBJ1-1, with 9 nucleotides matching TRBD1. With V trimmed by 4 bases and J by 3 bases, 9 bases remained unmatched. This CDR3 is 16 amino acids long. The germline V gene has CDR1 SEHNR and CDR2 FQNEAQ (reference sequence). Complete variable domain (other parts from reference TRBV7-9 and TRBJ1-1): DTGVSQNPRHKITKRGQNVTFRCDPISEHNRLYWYRQTLGQGPEFLTYFQNEAQLEKSRLLSDRFSAERPKGSFSTLEIQRTEQGDSAMYLCASSSGLQGADTEAFFGQGTRLTVV.